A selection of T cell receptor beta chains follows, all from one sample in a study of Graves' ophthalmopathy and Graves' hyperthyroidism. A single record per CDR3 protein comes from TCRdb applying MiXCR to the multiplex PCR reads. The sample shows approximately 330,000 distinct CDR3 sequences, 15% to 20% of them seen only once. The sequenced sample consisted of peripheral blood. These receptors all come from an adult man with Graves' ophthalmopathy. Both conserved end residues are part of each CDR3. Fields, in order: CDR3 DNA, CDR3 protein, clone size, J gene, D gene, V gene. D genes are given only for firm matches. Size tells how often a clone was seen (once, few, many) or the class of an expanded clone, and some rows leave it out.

TGTGCCAGCAGCGTAGCCTCGGGAGGGGGTGGGCAAGAGACCCAGTACTTC | CASSVASGGGGQETQYF | many | TRBJ2-5 | TRBD2 | TRBV9
TGTGCCAGCAGTGAAAGGCCAGGCTCCACAATAGCCAAAAACATTCAGTACTTC | CASSERPGSTIAKNIQYF | many | TRBJ2-4 | . | TRBV2
TGTGCCAGTAGTGGGACAGGGGGCGACGAGCAGTACTTC | CASSGTGGDEQYF | many | TRBJ2-7 | TRBD1 | TRBV19
TGCAGTGCTAGCGCCGGGCTAGCACAAGAGACCCAGTACTTC | CSASAGLAQETQYF | many | TRBJ2-5 | . | TRBV20-1
TGCAGCGTTGATTCGGTGAACACTGAAGCTTTCTTT | CSVDSVNTEAFF | many | TRBJ1-1 | . | TRBV29-1
TGTGCCAGCAGCTCAGATCGGGGTAGGGAGACCCAGTACTTC | CASSSDRGRETQYF | many | TRBJ2-5 | . | TRBV11-2
TGTGCCAGCTCACGACTAGCGGGAGTCTACGAGCAGTACTTC | CASSRLAGVYEQYF | once | TRBJ2-7 | TRBD2 | TRBV18
TGCGCCAGCAGCTTGGACGGGACTCTCGAATCTTTCTTT | CASSLDGTLESFF | many | TRBJ1-1 | . | TRBV5-1
TGTGCCAGCAGCCCCGGACAGCCGCCTTCCTACGAGCAGTACTTC | CASSPGQPPSYEQYF | many | TRBJ2-7 | . | TRBV6-5
TGTGCCAGCAGTGAAGCGGCAGGGGAAGAGACCCAGTACTTC | CASSEAAGEETQYF | many | TRBJ2-5 | . | TRBV25-1
TGCGCCAGCAGCTGGACAGGGTACAATCCTTACTATGGCTACACCTTC | CASSWTGYNPYYGYTF | many | TRBJ1-2 | TRBD1 | TRBV5-1
TGCAGTGCTAGAGGATTGGGACAGGGGGGGTCACCCCTCCACTTT | CSARGLGQGGSPLHF | many | TRBJ1-6 | TRBD1 | TRBV20-1
TGTGCCAGCAGCTCTCCATCCGGGCAGCAGTACTTC | CASSSPSGQQYF | few | TRBJ2-5 | . | TRBV28
TGTGCCAGTAGTATTAGCGGGACCGAGACCCAGTACTTC | CASSISGTETQYF | many | TRBJ2-5 | TRBD2 | TRBV19
TGTGCCAGCAGTGAAGGACTGGGTGGCTACACCTTC | CASSEGLGGYTF | . | TRBJ1-2 | . | TRBV2
TGTGCCAGCAGTTCCGCGGCAGGGAATGGCTACATCTTC | CASSSAAGNGYIF | . | TRBJ1-2 | . | TRBV27
TGTGCCAGTAAAGTTACACAGACGACAACTCAGCCCCAGCATTTT | CASKVTQTTTQPQHF | many | TRBJ1-5 | . | TRBV19
TGCAGCGTTGAAGACTTGGCTCAGTCCCTACTTAACTATGGCTACACCTTC | CSVEDLAQSLLNYGYTF | many | TRBJ1-2 | . | TRBV29-1
TGCGCCAGCAGCGCCGCGGGACAGGGGGCTCTCTACGAGCAGTACTTC | CASSAAGQGALYEQYF | many | TRBJ2-7 | TRBD1 | TRBV5-1
TGTGCCAGCAGGCGGGACCCCCCGCAAGCTTTCTTT | CASRRDPPQAFF | many | TRBJ1-1 | . | TRBV2
TGTGCTAGCAGCCCGCCGGGTGGCCTAGCGGGTACCGGGGAGCTGTTTTTT | CASSPPGGLAGTGELFF | many | TRBJ2-2 | TRBD2 | TRBV7-7
TGCAGTGCTAGAGGGGGCAGCATGAACACTGAAGCTTTCTTT | CSARGGSMNTEAFF | . | TRBJ1-1 | . | TRBV20-1
TGTGCCAGCAGTTTTAATCTAGCGGGAGCCGGGGAGCTGTTTTTT | CASSFNLAGAGELFF | many | TRBJ2-2 | TRBD2 | TRBV12-3/TRBV12-4
TGTGCCAGCAGTTACGGAGCTTCTGGGACCCCCCAAGAGACCCAGTACTTC | CASSYGASGTPQETQYF | many | TRBJ2-5 | . | TRBV6-2/TRBV6-3
TGTGCCAGTAGTCTCTCGCCGGGACTAGCGGGAGGTAAAGAGACCCAGTACTTC | CASSLSPGLAGGKETQYF | many | TRBJ2-5 | TRBD2 | TRBV19
TGCAGTGCTAGTGGTCCAGCAGGGAGTGAAGCTTTCTTT | CSASGPAGSEAFF | many | TRBJ1-1 | . | TRBV20-1
TGTGCCAGCAGTCCTCCTACAGGGAACTACGAGCAGTACTTC | CASSPPTGNYEQYF | many | TRBJ2-7 | . | TRBV6-2/TRBV6-3
TGCGCCAGCAGCTCGGACGGGACCAGCCGGAACGACTTT | CASSSDGTSRNDF | many | TRBJ1-6 | . | TRBV5-1
TGTGCCAGCAGTGAATGGGTACAAAAAAACCAGATAGAAGAGACCCAGTACTTC | CASSEWVQKNQIEETQYF | many | TRBJ2-5 | . | TRBV25-1
TGTGCCAGCAGTCTAGGGACAGCCGAATGGTATGGCTACACCTTC | CASSLGTAEWYGYTF | many | TRBJ1-2 | TRBD1 | TRBV12-3/TRBV12-4
TGTGCCTGGAGTGTCCCGAATTATAGCAATCAGCCCCAGCATTTT | CAWSVPNYSNQPQHF | many | TRBJ1-5 | . | TRBV30
TGTGCCAGCCGGACAGGGATGAACACTGAAGCTTTCTTT | CASRTGMNTEAFF | many | TRBJ1-1 | TRBD1 | TRBV28